This TCR beta chain was identified in a study of T-cell memory formation after mild COVID-19. Study findings and constraints: Contracting CD4+ clones sat mainly in CM and EM; CD8+ in EMRA.

Germline assignment: CDR1 SGHVS and CDR2 FQNEAQ. V lost 2 bases and J lost 4, with 11 bases in between. The CDR3 extends over 14 amino acids. Notes on this clonotype: Antigen: not known.

5'RACE with constant-segment primers built TCRalpha and TCRbeta cDNA libraries with UMIs. TCRdb re-derived calls from the 5' RACE reads in MiXCR, one entry per CDR3 protein. The table lists fewer than 700,000 distinct CDR3 sequences, roughly 21% of them singletons. This chain connects TRBV7-8 to TRBJ1-1, with a possible D match to TRBD1 (5 bases). Input material: PBMCs or a T cell subset sorted from them (not recorded which). This receptor was identified in an adult woman who had mild COVID-19 (a few samples of this study predate the infection). Cell type and time point are not known. The DNA for the CDR3 is TGTGCCAGCAGCTTAACGGGACCCGGCACTGAAGCTTTCTTT. Amino acids: CASSLTGPGTEAFF.